This T cell receptor beta chain was sequenced in a study of regulatory T cells in long-lasting Graves disease. Findings and limits, study-wide: A greater number of public clonotypes (about 3,000) was shared by persistent patients than by new patients (about 890). Newly diagnosed disease favored TRBV20-1 and TRBJ2-1 over persistent disease.

This sample's time point: persistent/refractory GD, antithyroid drugs over 5 years with positive TRAb. PBMC-derived RNA was used for the TCR library. On this clonotype itself: What it binds is not known.

Construction of the TCR beta libraries employed iRepertoire HTBI primers in conjunction with Arm-PCR of CDR3 regions. Original processing methods: Looking across samples, the authors found 55 to 80 TRBV and fewer than 15 TRBJ segments. TCRdb used MiXCR to reprocess the multiplex PCR reads, holding one entry per CDR3 protein. The V and J calls were determined by TCRdb, not by the authors. The profile shows about 470,000 distinct CDR3 sequences, under 25% of them singletons. CDR1 and CDR2 from the germline V gene are LGHNA and YSLEER. Deletions cut 4 bases from V and 2 bases from J, with 11 bases between. The CDR3 is 14 residues long.

The chain recombines TRBV4-3 with TRBJ2-5; no firm D call. The input for sequencing was peripheral blood mononuclear cells (PBMCs), taken when the disease was refractory, from a patient treated with antithyroid drugs. The receptor comes from a female donor with Graves disease. CDR3 loop: CASSPTVMQETQYF. CDR3 nucleotides: TGCGCCAGCAGCCCTACGGTCATGCAAGAGACCCAGTACTTC.